This TCR beta chain emerged from a study of human T cells and chemical hapten exposure. Study context: For the roughly 25-week duration of the study, patients were given weekly doses of diphenylcyclopropenone on the scalp.

The CDR3 covers 15 residues. V was shortened by 1 base and J by 2 bases, with 10 bases between the two germline ends. Looked up from germline, CDR1 is SGHVS and CDR2 is FNYEAQ. General observations from the study: Having alopecia, the donors may differ immunologically from healthy people.

One entry per CDR3 protein results from TCRdb running MiXCR on the RACE reads. The table includes around 130,000 distinct CDR3 sequences, around 11% detected once. Time point described: patch test 3, about 24 weeks after DPC sensitization. The treatment: therapeutic diphenylcyclopropenone sensitization with weekly scalp DPC. This clonotype has a handful of counts. Its antigen is unknown. Material: whole blood, obtained in connection with sensitization to the hapten diphenylcyclopropenone (DPC). The gene calls are TRBV7-6 and TRBJ2-3; D remains unclear. The receptor was isolated from a woman between 50 and 59 years old with alopecia areata. Some clones in this sample may be carry-over from other donors' samples. The CDR3 nucleotides are TGTGCCAGCAGCTTAGGGTGTGGAGTCACAGATACGCAGTATTTT. It encodes CASSLGCGVTDTQYF.